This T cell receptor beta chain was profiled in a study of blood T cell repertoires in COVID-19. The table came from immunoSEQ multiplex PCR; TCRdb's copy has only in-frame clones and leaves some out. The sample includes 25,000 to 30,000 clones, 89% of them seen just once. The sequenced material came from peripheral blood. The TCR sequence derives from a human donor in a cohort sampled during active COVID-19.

The CDR3 DNA follows: TGTGCCAGCAGTTACGGGAGAGTTGGAAATCAGCCCCAGCATTTT. Translating it yields CASSYGRVGNQPQHF. The V and J genes are TRBV6-2 or TRBV6-3 and TRBJ1-5, with D uncertain. This CDR3 comprises 15 residues. V was trimmed by 2 bases and J by 4 bases, leaving 12 bases between them. CDR1 is MNHEY and CDR2 is SVGEGT in the germline V gene.